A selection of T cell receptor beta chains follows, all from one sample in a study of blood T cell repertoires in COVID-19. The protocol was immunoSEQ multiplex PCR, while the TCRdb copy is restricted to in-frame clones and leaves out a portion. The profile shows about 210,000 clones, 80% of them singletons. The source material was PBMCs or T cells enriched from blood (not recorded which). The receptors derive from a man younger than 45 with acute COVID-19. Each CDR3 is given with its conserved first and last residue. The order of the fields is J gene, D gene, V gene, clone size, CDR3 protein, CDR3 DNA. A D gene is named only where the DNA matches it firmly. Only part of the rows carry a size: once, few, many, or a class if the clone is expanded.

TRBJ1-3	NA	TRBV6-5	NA	CASSQLRRSGNTIYF	TGTGCCAGCAGCCAACTCCGACGGAGCGGAAACACCATATATTTT
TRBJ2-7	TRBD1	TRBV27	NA	CASSLSGRGHEQYF	TGTGCCAGCAGTTTATCGGGCAGGGGGCACGAGCAGTACTTC
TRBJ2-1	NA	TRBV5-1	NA	CASTPSWWDEQFF	TGCGCCAGCACTCCTAGTTGGTGGGATGAGCAGTTCTTC
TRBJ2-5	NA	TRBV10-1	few	CASSGSREETQYF	TGCGCCAGCAGTGGTTCGCGGGAAGAGACCCAGTACTTC
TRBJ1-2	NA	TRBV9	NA	CASSVDETNYGYTF	TGTGCCAGCAGCGTAGATGAGACTAACTATGGCTACACCTTC
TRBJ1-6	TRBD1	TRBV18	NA	CASSQLGQGMGGIGSPLHF	TGTGCCAGCTCACAACTGGGACAGGGCATGGGAGGTATCGGTTCACCCCTCCACTTT
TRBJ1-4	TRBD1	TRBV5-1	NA	CASTPEGQHNEKLFF	TGCGCCAGCACCCCCGAGGGACAGCATAATGAAAAACTGTTTTTT
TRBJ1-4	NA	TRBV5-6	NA	CASRSRGNEKLFF	TGTGCCAGCAGAAGCAGGGGTAATGAAAAACTGTTTTTT
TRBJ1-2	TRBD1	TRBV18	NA	CASSPPGQGSVYGYTF	TGTGCCAGCTCACCTCCGGGACAGGGGTCCGTCTATGGCTACACCTTC
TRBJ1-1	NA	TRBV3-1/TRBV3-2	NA	CASSQPGAEAFF	TGTGCCAGCAGCCAACCAGGGGCAGAAGCTTTCTTT
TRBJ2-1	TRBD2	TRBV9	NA	CASSYGGVSYNEQFF	TGTGCCAGCAGCTACGGGGGGGTTTCCTACAATGAGCAGTTCTTC
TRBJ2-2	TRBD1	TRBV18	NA	CASSPISGGQTGELFF	TGTGCCAGCTCACCAATTTCAGGGGGCCAAACCGGGGAGCTGTTTTTT
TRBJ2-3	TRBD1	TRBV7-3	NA	CASSKGQPGTDTQYF	TGTGCCAGCAGCAAGGGACAGCCGGGGACGGATACGCAGTATTTT
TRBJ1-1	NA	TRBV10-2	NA	CASSRTLNTEAFF	TGCGCCAGCAGTCGCACATTGAACACTGAAGCTTTCTTT
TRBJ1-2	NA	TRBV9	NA	CASREDNGYTF	TGTGCCAGCAGAGAAGACAATGGCTACACCTTC
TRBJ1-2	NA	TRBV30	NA	CAWSAGEYGYTF	TGTGCCTGGAGTGCAGGGGAATATGGCTACACCTTC
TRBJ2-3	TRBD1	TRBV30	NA	CAEDRGGLDTQYF	TGTGCTGAAGACAGGGGGGGTCTTGATACGCAGTATTTT
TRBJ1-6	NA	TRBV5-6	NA	CASSLDTDLRSENSPLHF	TGTGCCAGCAGCTTGGATACGGACTTAAGGAGTGAGAATTCACCCCTCCACTTT
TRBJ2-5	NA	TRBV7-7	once	CASSLRTSGRGETQYF	TGTGCCAGCAGCTTAAGAACCAGCGGAAGGGGGGAGACCCAGTACTTC
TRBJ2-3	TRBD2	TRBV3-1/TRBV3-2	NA	CASSPETSGVADTQYF	TGTGCCAGCAGCCCCGAGACTAGCGGGGTGGCAGATACGCAGTATTTT
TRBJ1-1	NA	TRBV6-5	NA	CASSWGGMNTEAFF	TGTGCCAGCAGCTGGGGCGGAATGAACACTGAAGCTTTCTTT
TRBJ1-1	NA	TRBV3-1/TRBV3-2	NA	CASSSRTGAFF	TGTGCCAGCAGCTCCCGCACGGGGGCTTTCTTT
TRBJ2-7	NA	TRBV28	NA	CASSLGSLGFWEQYF	TGTGCCAGCAGTTTAGGCAGCCTGGGCTTCTGGGAGCAGTACTTC
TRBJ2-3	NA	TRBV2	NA	CAGTGGYSTDTQYF	TGTGCCGGTACTGGGGGGTATAGCACAGATACGCAGTATTTT
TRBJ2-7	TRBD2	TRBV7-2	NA	CASSLAGSGAEQYF	TGTGCCAGCAGCTTAGCCGGTAGCGGGGCCGAGCAGTACTTC
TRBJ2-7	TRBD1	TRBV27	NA	CASSQGTGNEQYF	TGTGCCAGCAGCCAAGGGACAGGGAACGAGCAGTACTTC